This T cell receptor (beta chain) was captured in a study of regulatory T cells in long-lasting Graves disease (dated by TCRdb to about 2021). About the study as a whole: Newly diagnosed Graves' disease patients had taken antithyroid drugs for less than 3 months. The study was conducted in China and was registered as a clinical trial. A total of around 35 samples were covered by TCR sequencing, comprising approximately 13 persistent and 20 or so newly diagnosed Graves' disease patients. Peripheral blood TCR sequencing and RNA sequencing compared persistent Graves' disease patients with newly diagnosed Graves' disease patients. Broader findings and caveats from the paper: Persistent patients shared more public clonotypes among themselves (around 2,500) than newly diagnosed patients did (approximately 870). Because the primary lesion, thyroid tissue, could not be accessed, the study looked at peripheral blood alone. Only the TCR beta chain was sequenced and analyzed. The authors noted that the small sample size was a limitation that may lower accuracy. Lower TCR Shannon entropy and fewer highly expanded clones were observed in persistent Graves' disease patients than in newly diagnosed patients, which suggested clonal expansion. Preferential use of TRBV28, TRBJ1-2 and TRBJ2-5 was observed in persistent disease, whereas TRBV20-1 and TRBJ2-1 were favored in newly diagnosed disease.

In the paper's terms, the time point label means: newly diagnosed GD, antithyroid drugs for less than 3 months. For both TCR sequencing and RNA sequencing, RNA was extracted from PBMCs in TRIzol. The diagnosis of Graves' disease was made according to American Thyroid Association guidelines. Patients were recruited from an endocrinology department in Xi'an, China. Each patient gave approximately 10 milliliters of peripheral blood, collected in an EDTA anticoagulant tube. Ficoll Paque Plus density gradient separation was used to isolate PBMCs, and no further T cell sorting was performed. An Agilent 2100 Bioanalyzer and agarose gel were used to assess RNA quality, and a NanoDrop 2000 was used to measure RNA concentration. This clonotype was seen repeatedly, ten times or more. Its antigen remains unidentified. Nothing much larger sits one base from this clone, and base qualities are not available. The library came from multiplex PCR. For sequencing, an Illumina HiSeq 4000 was employed. TCR beta libraries were built with iRepertoire HTBI primers and Arm-PCR amplification of CDR3 regions. Before sequencing, the PCR products went through gel purification. Per the source publication's procedure: Gene usage analysis of CDR3 amino acid clonotypes used the roughly 60 TRBV and more than 13 TRBJ segments found across samples. COPE and FqMerger were used to merge the filtered high-quality paired reads into contigs. BLAST was used to align contigs to IMGT TRBV, TRBD and TRBJ reference genes, and CDR3 was defined according to IMGT. Clonotypes above 0.1% frequency were classified as highly expanded clones. Repertoire diversity was measured by Shannon entropy, and V-J evenness by the Gini coefficient. A clonotype was considered public if more than one individual shared it. The public reads were run again by TCRdb, first through fastp at Q25 and then through MiXCR, and only productive beta chains were kept. Every distinct CDR3 protein forms one entry, paired with its most common genes and DNA. Here the V and J calls rest on TCRdb's processing, not on the authors' analysis. This sample holds 320,000 or so distinct CDR3 sequences; about 20% were observed only once. Together, the top ten hold roughly 35% of the sample.

The CDR3 measures 14 amino acids from cysteine to phenylalanine. CDR3 DNA only is kept here, 42 bases in frame from base 1. The V and J ends are trimmed by 3 bases and 7 bases, leaving 13 bases between them. Sequences DFQATT (CDR1) and SNEGSKA (CDR2) are obtained from the germline V gene (reference sequence). The rearrangement combines TRBV20-1 with TRBJ1-6; too little of a D gene remains to name it. The source material was peripheral blood mononuclear cells (PBMCs), sampled at new diagnosis, from a patient treated with antithyroid drugs. The sequence came from a female donor with Graves disease. The CDR3 in this case is CSARARGRNSPLHF. The bases are TGCAGTGCTAGGGCCCGGGGTAGGAATTCACCCCTCCACTTT.